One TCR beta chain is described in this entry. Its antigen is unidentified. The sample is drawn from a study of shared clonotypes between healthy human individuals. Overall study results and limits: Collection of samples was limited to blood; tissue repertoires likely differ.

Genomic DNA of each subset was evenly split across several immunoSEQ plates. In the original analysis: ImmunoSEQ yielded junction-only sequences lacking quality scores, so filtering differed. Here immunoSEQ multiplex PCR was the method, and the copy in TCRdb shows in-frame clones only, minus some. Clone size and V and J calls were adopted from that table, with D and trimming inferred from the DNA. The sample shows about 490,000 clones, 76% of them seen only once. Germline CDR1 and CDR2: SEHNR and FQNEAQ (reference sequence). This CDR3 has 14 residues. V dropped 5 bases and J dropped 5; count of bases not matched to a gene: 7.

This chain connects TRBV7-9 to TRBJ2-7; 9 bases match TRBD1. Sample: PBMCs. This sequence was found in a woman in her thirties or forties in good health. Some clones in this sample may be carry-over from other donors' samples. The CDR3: CASSPGQGFHEQYF. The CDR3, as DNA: TGTGCCAGCAGCCCGGGACAGGGTTTCCACGAGCAGTACTTC.